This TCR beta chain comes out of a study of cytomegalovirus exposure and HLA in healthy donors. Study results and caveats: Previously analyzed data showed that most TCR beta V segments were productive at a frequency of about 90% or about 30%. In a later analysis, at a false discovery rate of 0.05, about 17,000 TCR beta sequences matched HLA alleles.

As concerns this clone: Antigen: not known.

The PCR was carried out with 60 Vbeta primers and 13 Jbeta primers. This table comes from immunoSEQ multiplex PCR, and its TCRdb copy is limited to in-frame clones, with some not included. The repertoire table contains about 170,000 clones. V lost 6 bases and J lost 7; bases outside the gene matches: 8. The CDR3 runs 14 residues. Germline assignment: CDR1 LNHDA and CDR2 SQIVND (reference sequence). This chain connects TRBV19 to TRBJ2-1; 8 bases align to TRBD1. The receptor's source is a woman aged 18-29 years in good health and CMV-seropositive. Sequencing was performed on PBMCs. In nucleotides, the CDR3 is TGTGCCAGTAGGACAGGGGCAGGTCGTAATGAGCAGTTCTTC. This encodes CASRTGAGRNEQFF.